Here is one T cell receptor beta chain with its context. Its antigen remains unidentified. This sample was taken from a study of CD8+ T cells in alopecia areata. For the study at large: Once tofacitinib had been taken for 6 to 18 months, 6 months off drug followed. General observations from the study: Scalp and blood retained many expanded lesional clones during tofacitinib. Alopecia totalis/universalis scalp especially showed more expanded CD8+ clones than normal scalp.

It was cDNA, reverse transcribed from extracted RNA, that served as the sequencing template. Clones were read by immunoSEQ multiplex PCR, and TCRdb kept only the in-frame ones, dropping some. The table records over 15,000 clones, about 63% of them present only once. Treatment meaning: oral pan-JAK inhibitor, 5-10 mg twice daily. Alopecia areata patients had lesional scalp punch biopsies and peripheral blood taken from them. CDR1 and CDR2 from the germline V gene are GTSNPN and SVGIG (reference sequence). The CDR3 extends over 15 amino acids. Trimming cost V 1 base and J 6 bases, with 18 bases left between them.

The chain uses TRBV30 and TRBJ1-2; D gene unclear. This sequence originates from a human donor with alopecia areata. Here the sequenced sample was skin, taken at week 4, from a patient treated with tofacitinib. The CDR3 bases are TGTGCCTGGAGTGCCTTCTCGGGGTGGGGAGATGGCTACACCTTC. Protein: CAWSAFSGWGDGYTF. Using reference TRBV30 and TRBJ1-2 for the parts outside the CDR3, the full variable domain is SQTIHQWPATLVQPVGSPLSLECTVEGTSNPNLYWYRQAAGRGLQLLFYSVGIGQISSEVPQNLSASRPQDRQFILSSKKLLLSDSGFYLCAWSAFSGWGDGYTFGSGTRLTVV.